Described below is a single TCR beta chain sequence and its context. The antigen it recognizes is unknown. Base-call qualities are not available, and no considerably larger clone is one nucleotide away. The sample is drawn from a study of blood T cells in healthy people across ages (dated by TCRdb to the mid-2010s). Concerning the study at large: In model experiments, template switching captured roughly one uniquely barcoded TCR beta cDNA molecule for every two T cells. To avoid experimental bias, donors of different ages were distributed randomly across sequencing lanes. Two additional independent replicas of 1 million unique cDNA reads from the same blood draw were analyzed for two donors (one aged 18 to 30 and one aged 80 or older). Using deep sequencing normalized with unique cDNA molecular identifiers, the study measured how TCR beta repertoire diversity changes with age. Four age groups were formed from the donors: young (average approximately 15 years), middle-aged (approximately 40), aged (62) and long-lived (around 82). Broad study findings and their caveats: As age increased, observed TCR beta diversity per million T cells dropped in a roughly linear way, and a significant reduction was already evident by age 40. Estimates of total diversity based on one million sequenced T cells were regarded as lower bounds and as underestimates. Bulk unsorted PBMC profiling prevented conclusive comparison of naive and antigen-experienced compartments. The CMV infection status of donors was not known, potentially confounding age-related changes in expanded clonotypes. Observed TCR beta diversity correlated strongly with the percentage of naive T cells measured by flow cytometry. The long-lived group showed more naive CD4+ T cells, fewer expanded clones and increased TCR diversity than the aged group, suggesting age selection.

Library construction relied on 5' RACE. Sequenced using an Illumina HiSeq 2500. A second 7 to 11 cycle PCR used a sample-barcoded 5' primer and a J-beta primer mix. A template-switch 5' adaptor carrying 12 random nucleotides introduced a unique molecular identifier onto each TCR beta cDNA molecule. Each sample yielded at least 2.5 million CDR3-containing paired-end reads. All of the RNA was converted into first-strand cDNA using the Mint cDNA synthesis kit, with a TRBC-specific oligonucleotide serving as the primer. After uracil-DNA glycosylase treatment, a first 18-cycle PCR used universal primers M1SS and BC2_uni_R on all cDNA. The paper's data handling went like this. Normalization of each sample was performed by random selection of 1 million high-quality reads, each carrying a distinct molecular identifier. Reads with shared molecular identifiers were discarded instead of being binned into consensus sequences. MiTCR, set to a Q25 quality threshold and the strictest error-elimination algorithm, was used for CDR3 identification, clonotype clustering and error correction. A nonparametric unseen species model with Euler transformation was used to estimate a lower bound on total TCR beta diversity. TCRdb redid the processing of the public reads, applying fastp at Q25 and MiXCR, and retained in-frame beta chains. Identical CDR3 protein sequences are pooled into one entry, listed with their most common genes and DNA. TCRdb's processing, not the study's, gives the V and J calls here. The sample contains hundreds of thousands of distinct CDR3 sequences, more than 40% of them found a single time. Roughly 19% of the sample rests with the top ten.

Donors were about 36 systemically healthy Caucasian individuals from Russia aged 6 to 90 years. Approximately 10 milliliters of peripheral blood were collected from each donor into EDTA-treated Vacutainer tubes. PBMCs were isolated by Ficoll-Paque density-gradient centrifugation, with at least 6 million obtained per sample. Trizol reagent was used to extract total RNA from PBMCs, with at least 5.5 micrograms per sample. For every donor, flow cytometry on a PBMC aliquot measured the percentage of naive CD45RAhigh/CD27high T cells. V is reduced by 0 bases and J by 3 bases, leaving a spacing of 12 bases between them. Including cysteine and phenylalanine, the CDR3 has 15 amino acids. The entry retains the CDR3 DNA only, 45 bases that are in frame from base 1. Taken from the germline V gene (reference sequence), the CDR1 and CDR2 loops are LNHNV and YYDKDF.

The material sequenced was blood. The receptor was derived from a man aged 55-75 years in good health. This chain is built from TRBV15 and TRBJ2-7; the D gene is unclear. In nucleotide form, the sequence is TGTGCCACCAGCAGAGATGCCGGTCTCATCTACGAGCAGTACTTC. The encoded protein is CATSRDAGLIYEQYF.